This is a list of T cell receptor beta chains from one sample in a study of PD-1 blockade in classical Hodgkin lymphoma. Assay: immunoSEQ multiplex PCR; the TCRdb copy retains only in-frame clones and omits some. The sample lists some 39,000 clones, roughly 73% occurring once. Sequencing used peripheral blood mononuclear cells (PBMCs), obtained before the fourth cycle of nivolumab. Receptors originate from a human donor with classical Hodgkin lymphoma. Each CDR3 is given with its conserved first and last residue. The D gene is left open where the match is weak. Part of the rows lack a size; the others show once, few, many or a class for expanded clones.

-,-,TRBV5-8,TRBJ1-5,CASSSGRQPQHF,TGTGCCAGCAGCTCGGGGCGGCAGCCCCAGCATTTT
-,TRBD1,TRBV7-8,TRBJ2-7,CASSLLGTGQYEQYF,TGTGCCAGCAGCTTACTCGGGACAGGGCAGTACGAGCAGTACTTC
-,-,TRBV5-4,TRBJ2-3,CASSLKGTDTQYF,TGTGCCAGCAGCTTGAAAGGGACAGATACGCAGTATTTT
few,-,TRBV7-2,TRBJ1-6,CASSLPPSPLHF,TGTGCCAGCAGCTTACCGCCCTCACCCCTCCACTTT
-,-,TRBV5-1,TRBJ2-7,CASSVAGYEQYF,TGCGCCAGCAGCGTCGCGGGTTACGAGCAGTACTTC
few,TRBD1,TRBV6-5,TRBJ2-7,CASRPRDRHYEQYF,TGTGCCAGCAGGCCCAGGGACAGGCACTACGAGCAGTACTTC
-,-,TRBV27,TRBJ2-7,CASSLGRFYEQYF,TGTGCCAGCAGTTTAGGGCGGTTCTACGAGCAGTACTTC
-,-,TRBV7-2,TRBJ2-7,CASSSLGTVSYEQYF,TGTGCCAGCAGCTCTCTCGGGACGGTTTCCTACGAGCAGTACTTC
few,TRBD1,TRBV19,TRBJ2-7,CASSAGQGRYEQYF,TGTGCCAGTAGCGCGGGACAGGGACGCTACGAGCAGTACTTC
-,-,TRBV11-2,TRBJ2-2,CASSLTGGGTGELFF,TGTGCCAGCAGCCTGACTGGTGGGGGGACCGGGGAGCTGTTTTTT
few,-,TRBV7-2,TRBJ2-7,CASSSYGDEQYF,TGTGCCAGCAGCTCCTATGGGGACGAGCAGTACTTC
-,-,TRBV7-8,TRBJ1-2,CASSVGQGNGYTF,TGTGCCAGCAGCGTGGGCCAGGGGAATGGCTACACCTTC
-,TRBD1,TRBV4-3,TRBJ2-1,CASSQGLQGRYNEQFF,TGCGCCAGCAGCCAAGGGCTACAGGGGCGCTACAATGAGCAGTTCTTC
-,-,TRBV7-8,TRBJ2-3,CASSLAGGPTDTQYF,TGTGCCAGCAGCTTAGCGGGGGGCCCCACAGATACGCAGTATTTT
few,TRBD2,TRBV7-8,TRBJ2-1,CASSLSLAGRNEQFF,TGTGCCAGCAGCTTAAGTCTAGCGGGGCGGAATGAGCAGTTCTTC
-,-,TRBV2,TRBJ1-1,CASSVRQVNTEAFF,TGTGCCAGCAGTGTTAGACAAGTAAACACTGAAGCTTTCTTT
-,-,TRBV11-3,TRBJ2-3,CASSPHHTQYF,TGTGCCAGCAGCCCGCATCATACGCAGTATTTT
few,-,TRBV2,TRBJ2-5,CASSEDRVETQYF,TGTGCCAGCAGTGAAGACAGGGTAGAGACCCAGTACTTC
few,-,TRBV9,TRBJ1-6,CASSVLGESPLHF,TGTGCCAGCAGCGTATTGGGGGAATCACCCCTCCACTTT
few,-,TRBV4-2,TRBJ1-6,CASSQWQPSPLHF,TGTGCCAGCAGCCAATGGCAGCCCTCACCCCTCCACTTT
-,-,TRBV5-4,TRBJ2-2,CASSLGGALNTGELFF,TGTGCCAGCAGCTTGGGAGGGGCCCTGAACACCGGGGAGCTGTTTTTT
-,-,TRBV6-1,TRBJ1-1,CASSEESLAFF,TGTGCCAGCAGTGAAGAATCATTGGCTTTCTTT